This T cell receptor beta chain was observed in a study of T cell responses to AZD1222 COVID-19 vaccine. Comments on this clone: Its antigen is not identified.

Second doses at about 4 or about 12 weeks were pooled. Study-wide points: Donors were largely white British and mainly female; clonal diversity was possibly underestimated.

Sequencing was performed with immunoSEQ multiplex PCR; in TCRdb, only in-frame clones are kept and a portion is missing. The sample carries around 140,000 clones, under 90% recorded once. The receptor was isolated from an adult who received the AZD1222 COVID-19 vaccine. The specimen comprised peripheral blood, sampled 28 days after the second AZD1222 dose.

CDR3 protein: CASRLPGNNQPQHF. The CDR3, as DNA: TGTGCCAGTAGACTTCCGGGTAACAATCAGCCCCAGCATTTT. V is TRBV19 and J is TRBJ1-5; D call uncertain. CDR1 and CDR2 from the germline V gene are LNHDA and SQIVND (reference sequence). Trimming pared 6 bases from V and 3 bases from J, leaving 12 bases between. The CDR3 is 14 amino acids.